The clone carrying this T cell receptor beta chain has at least ten counts. Antigen specificity is unknown. The CDR3 totals 14 residues. V was shortened by 4 bases and J by 2 bases, with 9 bases between the two germline ends. Germline V lookup: CDR1 KGHSH, CDR2 LQKENI. The source of the sample is a study of regulatory T cells in long-lasting Graves disease. Arm-PCR of CDR3 regions and iRepertoire HTBI primers were used to build TCR beta libraries. TCRdb reanalysed the multiplex PCR reads using MiXCR and keeps one entry per CDR3 protein. The data contain 400,000 to 500,000 distinct CDR3 sequences, approximately 16% of them singletons. Notes on the study in general: Less diverse TCR repertoires were seen in persistent Graves' patients than in newly diagnosed ones.

Time point given: newly diagnosed GD, antithyroid drugs for less than 3 months. RNA extracted from PBMCs served as the sequencing template. The same data also went into a second study, on T cells in Graves' hyperthyroidism and ophthalmopathy.

This sequence was found in a woman in her twenties or thirties with Graves disease. J is TRBJ2-4 and V is TRBV18; D ambiguous. The starting material was peripheral blood mononuclear cells (PBMCs), obtained at new diagnosis, from a patient treated with antithyroid drugs. CDR3 in DNA: TGTGCCAGCTCACGCGCCGAACCCAAAAACATTCAGTACTTC. It codes for CASSRAEPKNIQYF.